This T cell receptor beta chain was sequenced in a study of human T cells and chemical hapten exposure. Background on the study: Minor volume differences among pooled libraries chiefly drove per-sample TCR yield variation. General study results and limits: Correlating positively with patch test score were the PT1 expanded TCR counts. Relative to controls, expanded TCRs formed significantly more large CDR3 similarity clusters. Having alopecia, the donors may differ immunologically from healthy people.

The table lists this clonotype with many counts. Its matching antigen is unknown. TCRdb recomputed calls from the RACE reads with MiXCR, one row per CDR3 protein. The table has some 120,000 distinct CDR3 sequences, about 12% seen once. CDR1 and CDR2 (germline): SQVTM, ANQGSEA. The CDR3 totals 12 residues. V was shortened by 6 bases and J by 4 bases, with 12 bases between the two germline ends. Time point: patch test 1, 2 weeks after DPC sensitization. As for treatment: therapeutic diphenylcyclopropenone sensitization with weekly scalp DPC. Sequences were derived from whole blood, sampled in connection with sensitization to the hapten diphenylcyclopropenone (DPC). This clonotype was sampled from a woman aged 45-65 years with alopecia areata. Some clones in this sample may be carry-over from other donors' samples. The chain is built from TRBV29-1 and TRBJ1-2, with D possibly being TRBD1 (5 bases). The CDR3 coding sequence is TGCAGCGTAGGGGACCGATCCTATGGCTACACCTTC. Translation gives CSVGDRSYGYTF. The full variable domain, in which reference TRBV29-1 and TRBJ1-2 provide the parts outside the CDR3, is SAVISQKPSRDICQRGTSLTIQCQVDSQVTMMFWYRQQPGQSLTLIATANQGSEATYESGFVIDKFPISRPNLTFSTLTVSNMSPEDSSIYLCSVGDRSYGYTFGSGTRLTVV.